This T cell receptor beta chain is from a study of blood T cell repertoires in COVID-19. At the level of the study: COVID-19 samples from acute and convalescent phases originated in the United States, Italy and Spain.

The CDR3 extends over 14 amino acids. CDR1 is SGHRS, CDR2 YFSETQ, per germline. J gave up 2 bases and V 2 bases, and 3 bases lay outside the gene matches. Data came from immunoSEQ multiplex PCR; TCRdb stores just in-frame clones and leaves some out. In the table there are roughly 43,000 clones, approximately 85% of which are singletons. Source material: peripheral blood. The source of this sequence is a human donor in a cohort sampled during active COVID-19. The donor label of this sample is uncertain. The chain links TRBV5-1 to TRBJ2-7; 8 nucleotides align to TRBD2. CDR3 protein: CASSFSGDAYEQYF. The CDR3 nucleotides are TGCGCCAGCAGCTTTAGCGGGGACGCCTACGAGCAGTACTTC.